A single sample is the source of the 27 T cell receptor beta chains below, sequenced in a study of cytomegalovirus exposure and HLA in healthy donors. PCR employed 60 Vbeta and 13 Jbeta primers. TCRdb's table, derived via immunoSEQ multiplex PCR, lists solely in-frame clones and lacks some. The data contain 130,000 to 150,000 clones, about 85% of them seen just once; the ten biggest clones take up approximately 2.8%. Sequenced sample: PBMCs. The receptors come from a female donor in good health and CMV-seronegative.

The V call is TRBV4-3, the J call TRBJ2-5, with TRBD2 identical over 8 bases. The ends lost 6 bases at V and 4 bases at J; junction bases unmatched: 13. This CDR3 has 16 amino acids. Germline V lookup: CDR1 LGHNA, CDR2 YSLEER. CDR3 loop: CASSQKASGSGETQYF. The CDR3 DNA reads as TGCGCCAGCAGTCAAAAGGCGAGCGGGAGCGGAGAGACCCAGTACTTC.

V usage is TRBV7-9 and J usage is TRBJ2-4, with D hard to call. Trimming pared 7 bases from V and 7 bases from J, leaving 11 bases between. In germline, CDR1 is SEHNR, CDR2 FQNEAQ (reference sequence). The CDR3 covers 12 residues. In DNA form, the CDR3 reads TGTGCCAGCACGCAGGCTGGGAACATTCAGTACTTC. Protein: CASTQAGNIQYF.

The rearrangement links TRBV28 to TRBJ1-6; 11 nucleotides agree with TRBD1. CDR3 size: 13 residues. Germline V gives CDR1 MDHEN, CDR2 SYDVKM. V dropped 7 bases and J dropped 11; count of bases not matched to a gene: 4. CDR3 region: CASTGTGGTPLHF. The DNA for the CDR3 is TGTGCCAGCACCGGGACAGGGGGGACACCCCTCCACTTT.

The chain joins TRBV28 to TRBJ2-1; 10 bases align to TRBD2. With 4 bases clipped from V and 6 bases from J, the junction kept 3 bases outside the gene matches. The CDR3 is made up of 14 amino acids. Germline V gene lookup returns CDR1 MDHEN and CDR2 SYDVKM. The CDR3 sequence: CASSWLAGVNEQFF. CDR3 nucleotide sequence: TGTGCCAGCAGTTGGCTAGCGGGGGTCAATGAGCAGTTCTTC.

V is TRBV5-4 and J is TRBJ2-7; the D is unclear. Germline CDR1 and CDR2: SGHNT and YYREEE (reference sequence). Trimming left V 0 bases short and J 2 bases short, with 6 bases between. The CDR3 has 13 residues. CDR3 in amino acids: CASSLDFAYEQYF. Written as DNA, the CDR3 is TGTGCCAGCAGCTTGGACTTTGCCTACGAGCAGTACTTC.

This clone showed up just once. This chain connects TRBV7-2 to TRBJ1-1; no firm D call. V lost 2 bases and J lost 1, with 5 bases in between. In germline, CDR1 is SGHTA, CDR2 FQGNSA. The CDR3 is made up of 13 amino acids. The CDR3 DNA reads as TGTGCCAGCAGCTTAAACAGGAACACTGAAGCTTTCTTT. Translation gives CASSLNRNTEAFF.

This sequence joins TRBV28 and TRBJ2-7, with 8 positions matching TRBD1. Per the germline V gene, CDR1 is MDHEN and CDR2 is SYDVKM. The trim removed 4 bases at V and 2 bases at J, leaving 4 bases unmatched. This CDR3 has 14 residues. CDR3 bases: TGTGCCAGCAGTTCACCGGGACAGGCCTACGAGCAGTACTTC. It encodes CASSSPGQAYEQYF.

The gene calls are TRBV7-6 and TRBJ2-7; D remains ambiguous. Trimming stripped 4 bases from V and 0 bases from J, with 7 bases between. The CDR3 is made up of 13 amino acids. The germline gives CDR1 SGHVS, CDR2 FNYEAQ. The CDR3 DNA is TGTGCCAGCAGCTCGAGCTTCTCCTACGAGCAGTACTTC. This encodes CASSSSFSYEQYF.

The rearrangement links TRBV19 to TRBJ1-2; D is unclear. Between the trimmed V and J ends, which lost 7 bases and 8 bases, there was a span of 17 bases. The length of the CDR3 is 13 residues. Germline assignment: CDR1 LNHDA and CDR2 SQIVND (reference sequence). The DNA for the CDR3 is TGTGCCAGTACGGCGGGCCGAAGTTGGGGCTACACCTTC. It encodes CASTAGRSWGYTF.

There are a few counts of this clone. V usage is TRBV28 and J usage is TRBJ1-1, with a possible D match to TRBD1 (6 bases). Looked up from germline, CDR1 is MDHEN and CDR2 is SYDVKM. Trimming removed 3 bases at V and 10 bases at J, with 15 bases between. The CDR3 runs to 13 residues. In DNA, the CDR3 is TGTGCCAGCAGTTTCCCCACAGGGAGCGGAGCTTTCTTT. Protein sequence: CASSFPTGSGAFF.

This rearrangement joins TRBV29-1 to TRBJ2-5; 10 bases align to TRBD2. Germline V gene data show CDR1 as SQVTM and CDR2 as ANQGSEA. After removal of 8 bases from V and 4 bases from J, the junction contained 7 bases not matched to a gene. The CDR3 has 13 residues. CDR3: CSPLVAGGETQYF. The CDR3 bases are TGCAGCCCCTTGGTAGCGGGAGGAGAGACCCAGTACTTC.

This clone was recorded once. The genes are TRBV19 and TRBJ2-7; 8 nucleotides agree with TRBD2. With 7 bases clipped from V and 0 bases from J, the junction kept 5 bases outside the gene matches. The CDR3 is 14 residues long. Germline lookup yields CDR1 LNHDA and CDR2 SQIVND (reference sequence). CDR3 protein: CASKGAGASYEQYF. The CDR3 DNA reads TGTGCCAGTAAGGGAGCGGGAGCCTCCTACGAGCAGTACTTC.

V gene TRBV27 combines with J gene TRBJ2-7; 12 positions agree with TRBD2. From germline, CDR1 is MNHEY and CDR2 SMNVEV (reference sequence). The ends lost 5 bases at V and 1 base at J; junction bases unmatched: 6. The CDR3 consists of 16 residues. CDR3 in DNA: TGTGCCAGCAGTCTCCGAGGACTAGCGGGATCCTACGAGCAGTACTTC. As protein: CASSLRGLAGSYEQYF.

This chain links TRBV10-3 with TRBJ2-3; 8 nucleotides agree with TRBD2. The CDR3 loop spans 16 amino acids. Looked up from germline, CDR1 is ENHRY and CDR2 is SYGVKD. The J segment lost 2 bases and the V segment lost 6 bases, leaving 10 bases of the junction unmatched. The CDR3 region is CAIRPAGVFVTDTQYF. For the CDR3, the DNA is TGTGCCATCAGGCCAGCGGGAGTATTCGTCACAGATACGCAGTATTTT.

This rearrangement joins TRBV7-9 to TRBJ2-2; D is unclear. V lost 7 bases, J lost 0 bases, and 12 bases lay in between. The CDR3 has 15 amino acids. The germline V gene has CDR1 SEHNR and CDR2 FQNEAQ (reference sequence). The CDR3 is CASTPLESNTGELFF. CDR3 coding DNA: TGTGCCAGCACCCCTTTGGAGTCGAACACCGGGGAGCTGTTTTTT.

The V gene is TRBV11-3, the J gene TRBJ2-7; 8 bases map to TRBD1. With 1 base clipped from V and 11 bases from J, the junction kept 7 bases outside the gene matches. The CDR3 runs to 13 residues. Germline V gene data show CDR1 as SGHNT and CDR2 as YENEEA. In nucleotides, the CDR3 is TGTGCCAGCAGCTTAGGTCTCAGGGGGCCAGAGTACTTC. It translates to CASSLGLRGPEYF. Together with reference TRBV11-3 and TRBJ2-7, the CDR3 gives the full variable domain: EAGVVQSPRYKIIEKKQPVAFWCNPISGHNTLYWYLQNLGQGPELLIRYENEEAVDDSQLPKDRFSAERLKGVDSTLKIQPAELGDSAVYLCASSLGLRGPEYFGPGTRLTVT.

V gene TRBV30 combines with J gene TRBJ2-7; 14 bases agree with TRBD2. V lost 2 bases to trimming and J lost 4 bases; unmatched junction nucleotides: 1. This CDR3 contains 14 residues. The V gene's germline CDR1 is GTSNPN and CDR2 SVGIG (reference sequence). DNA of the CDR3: TGTGCCTGGAGTCGACTAGCGGGAGGGTACGAGCAGTACTTC. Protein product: CAWSRLAGGYEQYF.

CDR3 amino acids: CASSLDGFPPEAFF. CDR3 coding DNA: TGTGCCAGCAGCTTAGACGGTTTTCCCCCTGAAGCTTTCTTT. The chain links TRBV7-2 to TRBJ1-1; no reliable D call. Germline CDR1 SGHTA, CDR2 FQGNSA. The CDR3 is 14 residues long. Trimming pared 1 base from V and 6 bases from J, leaving 12 bases between.

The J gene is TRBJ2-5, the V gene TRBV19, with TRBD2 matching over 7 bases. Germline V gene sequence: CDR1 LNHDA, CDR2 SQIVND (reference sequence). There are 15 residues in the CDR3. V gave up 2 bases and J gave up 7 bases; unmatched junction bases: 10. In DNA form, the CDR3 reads TGTGCCAGTAGTATACGTCCGGGACTATGGGTGACCCAGTACTTC. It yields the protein CASSIRPGLWVTQYF.

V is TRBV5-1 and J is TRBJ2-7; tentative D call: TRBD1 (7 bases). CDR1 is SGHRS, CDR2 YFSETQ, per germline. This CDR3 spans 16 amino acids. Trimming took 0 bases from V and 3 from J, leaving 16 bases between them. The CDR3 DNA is TGCGCCAGCAGCTTGGGGGGGGACAGAAGCCTCTACGAGCAGTACTTC. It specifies CASSLGGDRSLYEQYF.

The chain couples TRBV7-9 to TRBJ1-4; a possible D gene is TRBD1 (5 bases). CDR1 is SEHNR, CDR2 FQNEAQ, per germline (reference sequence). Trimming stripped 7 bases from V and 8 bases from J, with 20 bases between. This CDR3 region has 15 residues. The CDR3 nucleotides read TGTGCCAGCACCCCGGGGGGGGGACGGGAAGAAAAACTGTTTTTT. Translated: CASTPGGGREEKLFF.

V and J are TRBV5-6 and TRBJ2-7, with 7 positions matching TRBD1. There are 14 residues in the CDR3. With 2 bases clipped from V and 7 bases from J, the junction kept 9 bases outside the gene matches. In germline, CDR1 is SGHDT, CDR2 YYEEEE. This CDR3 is CASSFLGQWREQYF. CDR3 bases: TGTGCCAGCAGCTTTTTGGGACAGTGGCGGGAGCAGTACTTC. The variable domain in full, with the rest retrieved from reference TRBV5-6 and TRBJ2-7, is DAGVTQSPTHLIKTRGQQVTLRCSPKSGHDTVSWYQQALGQGPQFIFQYYEEEERQRGNFPDRFSGHQFPNYSSELNVNALLLGDSALYLCASSFLGQWREQYFGPGTRLTVT.

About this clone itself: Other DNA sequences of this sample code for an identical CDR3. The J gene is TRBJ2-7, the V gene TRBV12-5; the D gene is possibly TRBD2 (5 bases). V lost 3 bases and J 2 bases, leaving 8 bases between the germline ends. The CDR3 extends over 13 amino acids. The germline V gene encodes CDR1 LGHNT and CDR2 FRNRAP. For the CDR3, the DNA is TGTGCTAGTGGTTTAGGAGCGGCCTACGAGCAGTACTTC. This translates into CASGLGAAYEQYF.

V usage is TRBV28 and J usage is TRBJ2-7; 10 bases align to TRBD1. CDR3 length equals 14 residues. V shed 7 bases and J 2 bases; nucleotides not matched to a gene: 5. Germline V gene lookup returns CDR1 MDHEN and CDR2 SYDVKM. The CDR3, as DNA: TGTGCCAGCATCCCCGGGACAGGGGCCTACGAGCAGTACTTC. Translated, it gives CASIPGTGAYEQYF.

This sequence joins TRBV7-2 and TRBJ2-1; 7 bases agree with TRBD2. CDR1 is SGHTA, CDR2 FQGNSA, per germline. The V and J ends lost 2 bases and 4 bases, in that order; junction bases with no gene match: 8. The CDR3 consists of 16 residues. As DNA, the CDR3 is TGTGCCAGCAGCTTAAATGCGGGAGCGATTTACAATGAGCAGTTCTTC. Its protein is CASSLNAGAIYNEQFF.

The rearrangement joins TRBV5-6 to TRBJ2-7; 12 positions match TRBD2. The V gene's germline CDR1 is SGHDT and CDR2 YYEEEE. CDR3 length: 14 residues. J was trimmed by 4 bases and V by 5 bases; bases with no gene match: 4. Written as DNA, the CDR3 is TGTGCCAGCAGGTCTAGCGGGAGGGTTTACGAGCAGTACTTC. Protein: CASRSSGRVYEQYF.

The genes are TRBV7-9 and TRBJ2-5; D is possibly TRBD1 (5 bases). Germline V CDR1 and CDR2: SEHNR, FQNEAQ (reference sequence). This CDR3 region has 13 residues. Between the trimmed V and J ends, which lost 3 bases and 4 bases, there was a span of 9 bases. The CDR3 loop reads CASSFQGVETQYF. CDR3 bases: TGTGCCAGCAGCTTTCAAGGGGTAGAGACCCAGTACTTC.